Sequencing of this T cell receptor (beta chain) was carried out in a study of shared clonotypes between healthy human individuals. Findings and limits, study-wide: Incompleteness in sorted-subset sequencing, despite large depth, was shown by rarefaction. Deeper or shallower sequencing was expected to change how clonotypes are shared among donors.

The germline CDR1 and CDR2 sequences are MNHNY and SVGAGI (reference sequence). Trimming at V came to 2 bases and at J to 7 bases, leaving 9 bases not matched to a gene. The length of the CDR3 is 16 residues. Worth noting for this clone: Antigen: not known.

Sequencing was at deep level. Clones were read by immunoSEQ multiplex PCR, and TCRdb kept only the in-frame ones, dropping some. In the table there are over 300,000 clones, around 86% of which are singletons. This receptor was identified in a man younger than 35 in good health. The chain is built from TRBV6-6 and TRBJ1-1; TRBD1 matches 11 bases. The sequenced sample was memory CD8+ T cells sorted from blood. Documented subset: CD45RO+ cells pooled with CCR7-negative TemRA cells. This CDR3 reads CASSYGGQGAGDEAFF. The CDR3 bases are TGTGCCAGCAGTTACGGCGGACAGGGGGCCGGGGATGAAGCTTTCTTT.